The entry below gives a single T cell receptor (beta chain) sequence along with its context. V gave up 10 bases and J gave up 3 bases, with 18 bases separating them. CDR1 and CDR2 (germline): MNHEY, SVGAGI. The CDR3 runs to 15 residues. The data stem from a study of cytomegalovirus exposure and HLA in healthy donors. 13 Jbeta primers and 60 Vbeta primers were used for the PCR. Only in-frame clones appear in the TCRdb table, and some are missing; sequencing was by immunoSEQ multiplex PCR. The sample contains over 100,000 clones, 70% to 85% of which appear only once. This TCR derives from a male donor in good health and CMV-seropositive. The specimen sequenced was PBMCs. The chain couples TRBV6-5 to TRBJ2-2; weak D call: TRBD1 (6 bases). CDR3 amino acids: CATSRGFFDTGELFF. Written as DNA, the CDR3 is TGTGCCACCTCTAGGGGGTTTTTTGACACCGGGGAGCTGTTTTTT.